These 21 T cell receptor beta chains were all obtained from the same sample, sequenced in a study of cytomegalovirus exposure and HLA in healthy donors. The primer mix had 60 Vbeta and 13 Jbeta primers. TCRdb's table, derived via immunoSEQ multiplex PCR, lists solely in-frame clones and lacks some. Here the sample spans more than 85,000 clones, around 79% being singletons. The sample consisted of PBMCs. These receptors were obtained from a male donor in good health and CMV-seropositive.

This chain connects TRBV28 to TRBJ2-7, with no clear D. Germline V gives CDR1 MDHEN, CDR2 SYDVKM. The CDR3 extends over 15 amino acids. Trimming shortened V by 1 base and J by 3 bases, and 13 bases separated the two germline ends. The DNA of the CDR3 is TGTGCCAGCAGTTTATCGCAACTCTCGAACTACGAGCAGTACTTC. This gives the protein CASSLSQLSNYEQYF.

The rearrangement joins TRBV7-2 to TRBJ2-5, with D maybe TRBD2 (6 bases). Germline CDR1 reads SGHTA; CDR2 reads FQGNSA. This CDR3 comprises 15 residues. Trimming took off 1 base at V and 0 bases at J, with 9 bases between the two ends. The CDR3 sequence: CASSLGGVYQETQYF. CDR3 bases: TGTGCCAGCAGCTTAGGCGGGGTTTACCAAGAGACCCAGTACTTC.

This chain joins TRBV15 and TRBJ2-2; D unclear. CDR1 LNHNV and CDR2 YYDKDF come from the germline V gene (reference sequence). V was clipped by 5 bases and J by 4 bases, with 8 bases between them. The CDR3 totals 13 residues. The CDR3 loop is CATSRPGTGELFF. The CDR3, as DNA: TGTGCCACCAGCCGCCCCGGCACCGGGGAGCTGTTTTTT.

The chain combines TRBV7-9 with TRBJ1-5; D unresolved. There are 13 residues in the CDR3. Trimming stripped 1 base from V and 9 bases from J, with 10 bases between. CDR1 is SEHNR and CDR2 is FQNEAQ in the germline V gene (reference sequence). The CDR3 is CASSLGGSVPQHF. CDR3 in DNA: TGTGCCAGCAGCTTAGGAGGGTCGGTGCCCCAGCATTTT.

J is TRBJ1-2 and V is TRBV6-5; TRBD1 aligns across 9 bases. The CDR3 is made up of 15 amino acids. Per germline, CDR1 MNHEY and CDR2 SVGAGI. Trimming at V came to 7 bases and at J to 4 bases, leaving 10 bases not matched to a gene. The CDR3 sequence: CASKHSDRGAYGYTF. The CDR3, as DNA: TGTGCCAGCAAACACTCGGACAGGGGTGCCTATGGCTACACCTTC.

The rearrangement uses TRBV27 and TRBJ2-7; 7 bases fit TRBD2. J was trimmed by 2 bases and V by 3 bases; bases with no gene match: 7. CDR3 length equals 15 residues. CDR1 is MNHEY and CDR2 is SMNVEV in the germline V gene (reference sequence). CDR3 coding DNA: TGTGCCAGCAGTTTCGGGGGGTCCCACCCCTACGAGCAGTACTTC. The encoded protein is CASSFGGSHPYEQYF.

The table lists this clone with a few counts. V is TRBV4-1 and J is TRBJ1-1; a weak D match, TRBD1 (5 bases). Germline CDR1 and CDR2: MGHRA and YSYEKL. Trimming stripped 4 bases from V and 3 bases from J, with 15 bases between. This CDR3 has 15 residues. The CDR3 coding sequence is TGCGCCAGCAGCCCTCGTCCTTCCAGGGACACTGAAGCTTTCTTT. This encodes CASSPRPSRDTEAFF.

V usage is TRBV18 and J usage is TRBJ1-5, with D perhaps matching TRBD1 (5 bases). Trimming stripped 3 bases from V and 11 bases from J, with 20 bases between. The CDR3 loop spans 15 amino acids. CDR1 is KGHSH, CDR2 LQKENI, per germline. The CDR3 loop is CASSPRQLPRWAQHF. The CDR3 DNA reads TGTGCCAGCTCACCCAGACAGTTGCCCCGTTGGGCCCAGCATTTT.

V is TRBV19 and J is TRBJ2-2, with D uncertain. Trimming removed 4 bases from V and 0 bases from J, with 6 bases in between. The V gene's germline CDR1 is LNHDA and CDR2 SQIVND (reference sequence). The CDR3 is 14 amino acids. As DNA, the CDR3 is TGTGCCAGTAGTAACACAGCGAACACCGGGGAGCTGTTTTTT. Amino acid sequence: CASSNTANTGELFF.

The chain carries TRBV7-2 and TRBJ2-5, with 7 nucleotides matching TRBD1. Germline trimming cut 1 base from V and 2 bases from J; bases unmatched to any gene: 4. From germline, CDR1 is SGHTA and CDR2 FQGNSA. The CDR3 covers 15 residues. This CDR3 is CASSLVGGWQETQYF. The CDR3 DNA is TGTGCCAGCAGCTTAGTAGGGGGCTGGCAAGAGACCCAGTACTTC.

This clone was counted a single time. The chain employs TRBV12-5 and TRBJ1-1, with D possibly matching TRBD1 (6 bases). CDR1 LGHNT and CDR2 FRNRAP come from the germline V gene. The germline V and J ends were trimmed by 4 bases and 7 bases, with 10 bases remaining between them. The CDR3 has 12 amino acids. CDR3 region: CASGSTGYEAFF. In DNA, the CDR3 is TGTGCTAGTGGTTCCACAGGGTATGAAGCTTTCTTT.

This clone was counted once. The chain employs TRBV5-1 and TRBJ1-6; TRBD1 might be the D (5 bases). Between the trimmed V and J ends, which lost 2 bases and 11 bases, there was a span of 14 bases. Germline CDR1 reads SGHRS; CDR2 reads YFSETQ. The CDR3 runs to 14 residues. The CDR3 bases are TGCGCCAGCAGCTTCCAGCAGGGTAGTCCACCCCTCCACTTT. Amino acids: CASSFQQGSPPLHF. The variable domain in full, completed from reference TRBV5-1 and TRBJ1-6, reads KAGVTQTPRYLIKTRGQQVTLSCSPISGHRSVSWYQQTPGQGLQFLFEYFSETQRNKGNFPGRFSGRQFSNSRSEMNVSTLELGDSALYLCASSFQQGSPPLHFGNGTRLTVT.

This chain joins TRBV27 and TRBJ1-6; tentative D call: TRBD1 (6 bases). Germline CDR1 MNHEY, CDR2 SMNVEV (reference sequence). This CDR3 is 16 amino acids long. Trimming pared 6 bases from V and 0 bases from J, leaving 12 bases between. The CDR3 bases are TGTGCCAGCAGGGACCTACAGGGCTCCTATAATTCACCCCTCCACTTT. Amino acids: CASRDLQGSYNSPLHF.

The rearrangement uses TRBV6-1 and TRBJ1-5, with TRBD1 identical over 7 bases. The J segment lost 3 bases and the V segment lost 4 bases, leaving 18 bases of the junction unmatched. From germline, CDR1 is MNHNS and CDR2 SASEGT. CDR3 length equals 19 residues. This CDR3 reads CASSGSTGLVFGVNQPQHF. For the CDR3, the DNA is TGTGCCAGCAGTGGATCGACAGGGTTGGTTTTCGGAGTCAATCAGCCCCAGCATTTT.

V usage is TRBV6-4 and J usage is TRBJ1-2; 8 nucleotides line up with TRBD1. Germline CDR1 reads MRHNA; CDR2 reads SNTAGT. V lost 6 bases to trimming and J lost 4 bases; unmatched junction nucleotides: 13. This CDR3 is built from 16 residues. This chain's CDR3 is CASSDNPRGRVYGYTF. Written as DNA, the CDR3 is TGTGCCAGCAGCGACAACCCCAGGGGGCGTGTCTATGGCTACACCTTC.

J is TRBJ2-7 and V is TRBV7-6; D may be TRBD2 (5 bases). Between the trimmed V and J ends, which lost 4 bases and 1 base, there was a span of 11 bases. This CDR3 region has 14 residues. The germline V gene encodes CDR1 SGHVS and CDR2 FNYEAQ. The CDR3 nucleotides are TGTGCCAGCAGCTCCGTGGCGGGTTCCTACGAGCAGTACTTC. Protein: CASSSVAGSYEQYF. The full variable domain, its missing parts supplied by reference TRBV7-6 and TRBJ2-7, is GAGVSQSPRYKVTKRGQDVALRCDPISGHVSLYWYRQALGQGPEFLTYFNYEAQQDKSGLPNDRFSAERPEGSISTLTIQRTEQRDSAMYRCASSSVAGSYEQYFGPGTRLTVT.

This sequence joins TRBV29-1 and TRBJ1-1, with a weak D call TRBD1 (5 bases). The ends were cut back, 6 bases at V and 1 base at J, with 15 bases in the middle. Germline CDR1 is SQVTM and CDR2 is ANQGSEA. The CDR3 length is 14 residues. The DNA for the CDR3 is TGCAGCGTGGAACGGGCGGGGGGGAACACTGAAGCTTTCTTT. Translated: CSVERAGGNTEAFF.

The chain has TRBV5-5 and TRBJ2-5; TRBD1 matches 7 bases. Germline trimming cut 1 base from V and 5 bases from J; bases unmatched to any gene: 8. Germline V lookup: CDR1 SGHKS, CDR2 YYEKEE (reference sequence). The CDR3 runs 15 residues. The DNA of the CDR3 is TGTGCCAGCAGCTTGAGACAGGGAGATTTGGAGACCCAGTACTTC. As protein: CASSLRQGDLETQYF.

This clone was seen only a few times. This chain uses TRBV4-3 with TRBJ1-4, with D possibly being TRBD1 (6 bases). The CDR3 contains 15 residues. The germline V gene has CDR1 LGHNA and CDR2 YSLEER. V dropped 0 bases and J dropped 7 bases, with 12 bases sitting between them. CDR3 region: CASSQDRGAGEKLFF. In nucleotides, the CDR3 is TGCGCCAGCAGCCAAGACAGGGGCGCGGGTGAAAAACTGTTTTTT.

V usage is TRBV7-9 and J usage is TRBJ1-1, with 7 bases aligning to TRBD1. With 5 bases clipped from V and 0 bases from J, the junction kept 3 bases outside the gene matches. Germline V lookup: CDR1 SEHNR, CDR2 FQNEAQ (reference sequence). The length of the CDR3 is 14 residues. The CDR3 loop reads CASSLGQVNTEAFF. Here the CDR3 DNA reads TGTGCCAGCAGCCTCGGACAGGTGAACACTGAAGCTTTCTTT.

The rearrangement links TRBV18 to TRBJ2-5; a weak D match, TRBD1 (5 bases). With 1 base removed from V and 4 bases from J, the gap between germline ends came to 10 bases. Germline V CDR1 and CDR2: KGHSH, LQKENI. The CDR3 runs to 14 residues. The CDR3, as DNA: TGTGCCAGCTCACCACAGGGAAGGGGAGAGACCCAGTACTTC. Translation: CASSPQGRGETQYF.